This TCR beta chain appears in the sequencing data of a study of OX40 agonist ivuxolimab in advanced cancers. Study as a whole: Participants averaged around 60 years of age (range about 23 to 90) and were 82.7% male.

TCRdb keeps only in-frame clones here, not all; method: immunoSEQ multiplex PCR. The sample holds nearly 80,000 clones; about 91% are singletons and the top ten take about 6.6%. Germline lookup yields CDR1 LNHDA and CDR2 SQIVND (reference sequence). This CDR3 comprises 13 residues. The germline V and J ends were trimmed by 7 bases and 2 bases, with 9 bases remaining between them. The sample in question was CD4+ or CD8+ T cells sorted from blood, obtained in a trial of the OX40 agonist ivuxolimab. The sequence was obtained from an adult with an advanced solid tumor such as melanoma, head and neck, liver or kidney cancer. J is TRBJ2-1 and V is TRBV19; D call uncertain. CDR3 coding DNA: TGTGCCAGTAAACGTGGAACCTACAATGAGCAGTTCTTC. As protein: CASKRGTYNEQFF.